This T cell receptor (beta chain) was recovered during a study of technical replicates of blood from a few donors. Generated by immunoSEQ multiplex PCR, the TCRdb table keeps only in-frame clones and is missing some. The top ten hold roughly 0.34% of the sample, which has about 100,000 clones, just under 95% seen once. V shed 1 base, J shed 1 base, and the junction held 4 bases outside the gene matches. The germline V gene encodes CDR1 KGHSY and CDR2 FQNENV. The CDR3 contains 16 residues. The sample taken for sequencing was T cells isolated from PBMCs. The chain has TRBV16 and TRBJ2-3, with 8 nucleotides matching TRBD2. This sequence originates from a human donor in good health. The CDR3 DNA sequence: TGTGCCAGCAGCCAATATCGAGCGGGAGGCACAGATACGCAGTATTTT. Encoded protein: CASSQYRAGGTDTQYF.